The source of this T cell receptor (beta chain) is a study of beta chain features in type 1 diabetes. Study-level findings and limits: Naive, central memory and regulatory TCRB repertoires appeared more similar among patients than healthy donors. The cDNA sequencing approach could over-represent high-TCR-expressing cells. These data did not resolve whether HLA type affects TCRB rearrangement. Type 1 diabetes patients had moderately but significantly shorter TCRB CDR3s in all four CD4+ subsets.

The germline CDR1 and CDR2 sequences are SGHTS and YDEGEE. This CDR3 has 15 residues. Trimming removed 2 bases from V and 4 bases from J, with 15 bases in between. Investigators reverse transcribed all isolated RNA, so they sequenced expressed TCRB transcripts. The protocol was immunoSEQ multiplex PCR, while the TCRdb copy is restricted to in-frame clones and leaves out a portion. This sample carries hundreds of thousands of clones, approximately 15% of them seen once, and the ten largest clones take 0.015% to 0.017%. To note about this clone: Its antigen is not known.

V usage is TRBV5-8 and J usage is TRBJ2-5; possible D gene TRBD2, 6 bases. The sequenced sample was naive CD4+ T cells from blood. The TCR sequence derives from a man between 18 and 29 years old with type 1 diabetes. The CDR3 region is CASSFGSGWGETQYF. The CDR3 region has the DNA TGTGCCAGCAGCTTCGGGAGCGGATGGGGAGAGACCCAGTACTTC.